The 25 T cell receptor beta chains listed next were all sequenced from one sample in a study of T cell repertoires in cytomegalovirus infection. MiXCR, run by TCRdb on the reads, gives a single entry per CDR3 protein. The sample shows roughly 120,000 distinct CDR3 sequences, over 30% of them seen only once. These receptors have no known antigen. Sequenced here: CD8+ T cells from cultured PBMCs, sampled from culture after CMV antigen stimulation. These receptors all stem from a human donor in good health (CMV status not recorded). Some clones in this sample may be carry-over from other donors' samples.

The rearrangement joins TRBV19 to TRBJ1-5; D perhaps matches TRBD1 (5 bases). With 3 bases removed from V and 7 bases from J, the gap between germline ends came to 13 bases. The CDR3 length is 14 residues. In germline, CDR1 is LNHDA, CDR2 SQIVND (reference sequence). The DNA for the CDR3 is TGTGCCAGTAGTATCTGGGGGTTGGCCCAGCCCCAGCATTTT. Encoded protein: CASSIWGLAQPQHF. Supplemented by reference TRBV19 and TRBJ1-5, the full variable domain reads DGGITQSPKYLFRKEGQNVTLSCEQNLNHDAMYWYRQDPGQGLRLIYYSQIVNDFQKGDIAEGYSVSREKKESFPLTVTSAQKNPTAFYLCASSIWGLAQPQHFGDGTRLSIL.

The V gene is TRBV29-1, the J gene TRBJ2-3; 7 bases are shared with TRBD1. Germline V CDR1 and CDR2: SQVTM, ANQGSEA. Trimming at V came to 6 bases and at J to 4 bases, leaving 10 bases not matched to a gene. This CDR3 comprises 14 residues. CDR3 sequence reads: CSVWGQMGPDTQYF. The CDR3 nucleotides read TGCAGCGTGTGGGGACAGATGGGCCCAGATACGCAGTATTTT.

The rearrangement joins TRBV14 to TRBJ1-1; 9 bases align to TRBD1. The CDR3 is 13 amino acids. With V trimmed by 2 bases and J by 11 bases, 6 bases remained unmatched. From germline, CDR1 is SGHDN and CDR2 FVKESK. The CDR3 loop reads CASSQKGDREAFF. For the CDR3, the DNA is TGTGCCAGCAGCCAAAAAGGGGACAGGGAGGCTTTCTTT. The full variable domain, rest sourced from reference TRBV14 and TRBJ1-1, is EAGVTQFPSHSVIEKGQTVTLRCDPISGHDNLYWYRRVMGKEIKFLLHFVKESKQDESGMPNNRFLAERTGGTYSTLKVQPAELEDSGVYFCASSQKGDREAFFGQGTRLTVV.

This clonotype was observed many times. The chain is built from TRBV11-1 and TRBJ2-7, with TRBD2 matching 8 bases. The CDR3 covers 15 residues. Unmatched junction bases numbered 4, after V lost 1 base and J lost 2 bases. Germline V gene lookup returns CDR1 SGHAT and CDR2 FQDESV (reference sequence). CDR3: CASSLERGPTYEQYF. The CDR3 coding sequence is TGTGCCAGCAGCTTAGAGCGGGGGCCGACCTACGAGCAGTACTTC.

V gene TRBV11-2 combines with J gene TRBJ2-3; 11 positions match TRBD2. The CDR3 totals 17 residues. Germline trimming cut 2 bases from V and 4 bases from J; bases unmatched to any gene: 8. CDR1 is SGHAT, CDR2 FQNNGV, per germline. CDR3 loop: CASSLYISGGASDTQYF. DNA of the CDR3: TGTGCCAGCAGCTTATATATTAGCGGGGGGGCATCAGATACGCAGTATTTT.

The V call is TRBV11-3, the J call TRBJ2-2; D ambiguous. Germline loops: CDR1 SGHNT, CDR2 YENEEA. Trimming removed 2 bases from V and 3 bases from J, with 7 bases in between. This CDR3 region has 14 residues. The CDR3 is CASSLSQDTGELFF. The CDR3 coding sequence is TGTGCCAGCAGCTTAAGTCAAGACACCGGGGAGCTGTTTTTT.

This clonotype occurred a few times. This chain connects TRBV11-2 to TRBJ1-2, with unresolved D. The CDR3 spans 17 residues. V lost 6 bases and J 2 bases, leaving 22 bases between the germline ends. Germline V gene sequence: CDR1 SGHAT, CDR2 FQNNGV. CDR3 nucleotide sequence: TGTGCCAGCAGTACCCAGATTCCCGGGCCACCGAACTATGGCTACACCTTC. Translated, it gives CASSTQIPGPPNYGYTF.

This clonotype came up a few times. The CDR3, as DNA: TGCAGTGCTAGGGCACTAGCGGGGGTATACAATGAGCAGTTCTTC. Translation gives CSARALAGVYNEQFF. The genes are TRBV20-1 and TRBJ2-1, with 11 bases that match TRBD2. The CDR3 extends over 15 amino acids. Germline V CDR1 and CDR2: DFQATT, SNEGSKA (reference sequence). The J segment lost 4 bases and the V segment lost 3 bases, leaving 5 bases of the junction unmatched.

The table lists this clonotype with a few counts. The chain employs TRBV5-6 and TRBJ1-2; D remains unclear. Trimming left V 2 bases short and J 5 bases short, with 13 bases between. The CDR3 is 14 residues long. CDR1 is SGHDT and CDR2 is YYEEEE in the germline V gene. CDR3 sequence (DNA): TGTGCCAGCAGCTTCGCGGGTTCGGCGTATGGCTACACCTTC. This codes for CASSFAGSAYGYTF.

This clonotype was seen more than once but under ten times. The CDR3, as DNA: TGTGCCAGCAGTTTCTCGGGGCTTGCCGAGCAGTACTTC. It specifies CASSFSGLAEQYF. V and J are TRBV6-2 or TRBV6-3 and TRBJ2-7, with D possibly being TRBD1 or TRBD2 (5 bases each). Per germline, CDR1 MNHEY and CDR2 SVGEGT. The CDR3 loop spans 13 amino acids. Between the trimmed V and J ends, which lost 4 bases and 6 bases, there was a span of 13 bases.

This chain links TRBV12-3 or TRBV12-4 with TRBJ1-1, with no clear D. The length of the CDR3 is 14 residues. Trimming pared 6 bases from V and 4 bases from J, leaving 15 bases between. This CDR3 is CASSPGGPSTEAFF. The CDR3 region has the DNA TGTGCCAGCAGCCCTGGAGGTCCCAGCACTGAAGCTTTCTTT.

This clonotype came up a few times. J is TRBJ1-5 and V is TRBV11-1; a weak D match, TRBD1 (5 bases). The germline CDR1 and CDR2 sequences are SGHAT and FQDESV (reference sequence). V lost 1 base and J lost 8, with 18 bases in between. This CDR3 is built from 16 residues. The CDR3 sequence is CASSLEGGADFEPQHF. CDR3 sequence (DNA): TGTGCCAGCAGCTTAGAAGGTGGGGCGGATTTCGAGCCCCAGCATTTT. The variable domain in full, completed from reference TRBV11-1 and TRBJ1-5, reads EAEVAQSPRYKITEKSQAVAFWCDPISGHATLYWYRQILGQGPELLVQFQDESVVDDSQLPKDRFSAERLKGVDSTLKIQPAELGDSAMYLCASSLEGGADFEPQHFGDGTRLSIL.

The genes are TRBV10-3 and TRBJ2-1; 7 bases line up with TRBD1. In germline, CDR1 is ENHRY, CDR2 SYGVKD. The J segment lost 8 bases and the V segment lost 10 bases, leaving 11 bases of the junction unmatched. The CDR3 runs 13 residues. DNA of the CDR3: TGTGCCACAGGGACAGATTGGGATCATGAGCAGTTCTTC. As protein: CATGTDWDHEQFF.

This clonotype was recorded many times. This chain joins TRBV7-2 and TRBJ2-5; a weak D match, TRBD1 (6 bases). CDR1 is SGHTA, CDR2 FQGNSA, per germline. V was shortened by 0 bases and J by 0 bases, with 17 bases between the two germline ends. This CDR3 is built from 18 residues. The CDR3 sequence: CASSLALGHTPYQETQYF. As DNA, the CDR3 is TGTGCCAGCAGCTTAGCTCTGGGACACACTCCCTACCAAGAGACCCAGTACTTC.

The chain combines TRBV6-2 or TRBV6-3 with TRBJ2-1; TRBD2 matches at 8 bases. The junction had 8 bases not matched to a gene; V was cut back by 0 bases and J by 4 bases. Germline V gene sequence: CDR1 MNHEY, CDR2 SVGEGT. This CDR3 region has 17 residues. CDR3 DNA sequence: TGTGCCAGCAGTTACTCACCCAGCGGGGGAATTTACAATGAGCAGTTCTTC. Translating it yields CASSYSPSGGIYNEQFF.

This clonotype was seen at least ten times. The chain links TRBV7-2 to TRBJ2-1; 8 nucleotides match TRBD2. Germline V lookup: CDR1 SGHTA, CDR2 FQGNSA. V shed 6 bases and J 7 bases; nucleotides not matched to a gene: 5. The CDR3 sequence is 13 residues long. The CDR3 bases are TGTGCCAGCAGATTCGCGGGAGGAAATGAGCAGTTCTTC. It is translated as CASRFAGGNEQFF.

This clonotype was counted only a few times. The chain employs TRBV7-2 and TRBJ2-5; D might be TRBD2 (5 bases). This CDR3 comprises 13 residues. CDR1 and CDR2 (germline): SGHTA, FQGNSA. V lost 2 bases, J lost 5 bases, and 9 bases lay in between. CDR3: CASSLYGGETQYF. In DNA, the CDR3 is TGTGCCAGCAGCTTATACGGAGGCGAGACCCAGTACTTC. Based on the CDR3 plus reference TRBV7-2 and TRBJ2-5, the full variable domain is GAGVSQSPSNKVTEKGKDVELRCDPISGHTALYWYRQSLGQGLEFLIYFQGNSAPDKSGLPSDRFSAERTGGSVSTLTIQRTQQEDSAVYLCASSLYGGETQYFGPGTRLLVL.

Turning to this clonotype: One junction end disagrees with the germline gene, perhaps due to a read error. The chain has TRBV4-3 and TRBJ1-1; no clear D gene. CDR1 and CDR2 (germline): LGHNA, YSLEER. The CDR3 is 13 residues long. Here the CDR3 DNA reads TGCGCCAGCAGCAAAGACGGGAACACTGAAGCTTTCTTT. Translation gives CASSKDGNTEAFF.

This clonotype was counted between two and nine times. This sequence joins TRBV7-2 and TRBJ2-7; TRBD1 agrees at 7 bases. Per germline, CDR1 SGHTA and CDR2 FQGNSA. V shed 1 base and J 4 bases; nucleotides not matched to a gene: 7. The CDR3 loop spans 15 amino acids. CDR3: CASSLVSGGEYEQYF. Here the CDR3 DNA reads TGTGCCAGCAGCTTAGTCTCAGGGGGTGAATACGAGCAGTACTTC.

This clonotype came up a few times. CDR3 sequence: CASSERSGGIYNEQFF. Written as DNA, the CDR3 is TGTGCCAGCAGTGAACGTAGCGGGGGGATCTACAATGAGCAGTTCTTC. The V gene is TRBV2, the J gene TRBJ2-1, with TRBD2 matching 10 bases. J gave up 3 bases and V 2 bases, and 4 bases lay outside the gene matches. The germline CDR1 and CDR2 sequences are SNHLY and FYNNEI. There are 16 residues in the CDR3.

In its sample, this clonotype was seen a few times. The chain carries TRBV6-6 and TRBJ1-6; D ambiguous. The CDR3 runs to 15 residues. Trimming removed 6 bases at V and 4 bases at J, with 13 bases between. Per germline, CDR1 MNHNY and CDR2 SVGAGI (reference sequence). The CDR3 nucleotides are TGTGCCAGCAGAGACCGGACGGTATATAATTCACCCCTCCACTTT. Its translation: CASRDRTVYNSPLHF.

This chain links TRBV19 with TRBJ1-1; D not resolved. Germline V gives CDR1 LNHDA, CDR2 SQIVND (reference sequence). The CDR3 has 12 amino acids. The V and J ends lost 2 bases and 8 bases respectively, with 9 bases between them. The CDR3 here is CASSITGSEAFF. The CDR3 bases are TGTGCCAGTAGTATAACCGGATCGGAAGCTTTCTTT.

The chain carries TRBV28 and TRBJ2-1; D perhaps matches TRBD2 (6 bases). The CDR3 extends over 14 amino acids. V was cut by 3 bases and J by 3 bases, with 9 bases left in between. Germline values: CDR1 MDHEN, CDR2 SYDVKM. CDR3 in amino acids: CASSFADYYNEQFF. The CDR3 DNA reads as TGTGCCAGCAGTTTTGCGGACTACTACAATGAGCAGTTCTTC.

This clonotype was detected ten times or more. V usage is TRBV20-1 and J usage is TRBJ1-1, with D perhaps TRBD1 (6 bases). The germline V and J ends were trimmed by 4 bases and 3 bases, with 12 bases remaining between them. The CDR3 has 13 amino acids. Germline assignment: CDR1 DFQATT and CDR2 SNEGSKA (reference sequence). The CDR3 protein is CSANQGRHTEAFF. The CDR3 coding sequence is TGCAGTGCTAACCAGGGGCGACACACTGAAGCTTTCTTT.

This clonotype was picked up a small number of times. The chain carries TRBV7-6 and TRBJ2-7; TRBD1 agrees at 7 bases. With 5 bases clipped from V and 4 bases from J, the junction kept 8 bases outside the gene matches. The CDR3 consists of 14 residues. Germline V lookup: CDR1 SGHVS, CDR2 FNYEAQ. CDR3 protein: CASSPREQGYEQYF. For the CDR3, the DNA is TGTGCCAGCAGCCCCCGGGAACAGGGGTACGAGCAGTACTTC.